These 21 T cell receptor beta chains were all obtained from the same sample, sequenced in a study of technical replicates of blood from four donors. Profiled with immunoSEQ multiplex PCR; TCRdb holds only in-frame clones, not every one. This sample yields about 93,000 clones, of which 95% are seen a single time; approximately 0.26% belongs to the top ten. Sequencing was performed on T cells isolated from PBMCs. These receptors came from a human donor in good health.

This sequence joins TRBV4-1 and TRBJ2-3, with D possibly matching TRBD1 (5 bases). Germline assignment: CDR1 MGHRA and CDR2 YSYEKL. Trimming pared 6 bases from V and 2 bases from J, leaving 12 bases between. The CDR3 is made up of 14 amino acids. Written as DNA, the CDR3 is TGCGCCAGCAGGGTGGGGCCACTCACAGATACGCAGTATTTT. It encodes CASRVGPLTDTQYF.

The CDR3 nucleotides are TGTGCCAGCAGCCTCAGCCGGGGGAGCACTGAAGCTTTCTTT. Its protein is CASSLSRGSTEAFF. The chain links TRBV7-2 to TRBJ1-1, with TRBD1 as a possible D gene (5 bases). V lost 5 bases and J 4 bases, leaving 14 bases between the germline ends. The CDR3 loop spans 14 amino acids. Germline V gene data show CDR1 as SGHTA and CDR2 as FQGNSA. The whole variable domain, remainder taken from reference TRBV7-2 and TRBJ1-1, is GAGVSQSPSNKVTEKGKDVELRCDPISGHTALYWYRQSLGQGLEFLIYFQGNSAPDKSGLPSDRFSAERTGGSVSTLTIQRTQQEDSAVYLCASSLSRGSTEAFFGQGTRLTVV.

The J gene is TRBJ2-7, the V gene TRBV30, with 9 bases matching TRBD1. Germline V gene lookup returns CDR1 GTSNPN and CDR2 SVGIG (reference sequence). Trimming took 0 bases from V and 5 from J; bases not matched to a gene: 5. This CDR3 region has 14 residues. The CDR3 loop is CAWSVGQGTDEQYF. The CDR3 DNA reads TGTGCCTGGAGTGTAGGACAGGGGACGGACGAGCAGTACTTC.

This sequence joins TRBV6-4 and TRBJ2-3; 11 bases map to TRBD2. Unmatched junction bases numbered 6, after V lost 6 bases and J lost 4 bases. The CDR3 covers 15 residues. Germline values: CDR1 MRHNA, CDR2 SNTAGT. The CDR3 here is CASRTTSGSPDTQYF. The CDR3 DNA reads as TGTGCCAGCAGAACTACTAGCGGGAGCCCAGATACGCAGTATTTT.

The CDR3 here is CAWRPRTGRYGYTF. Written as DNA, the CDR3 is TGTGCCTGGAGACCGCGTACAGGGCGCTATGGCTACACCTTC. This chain connects TRBV30 to TRBJ1-2, with D possibly matching TRBD1 (6 bases). Germline values: CDR1 GTSNPN, CDR2 SVGIG (reference sequence). CDR3 length: 14 amino acids. V was pared by 3 bases and J by 4 bases, with 15 bases between.

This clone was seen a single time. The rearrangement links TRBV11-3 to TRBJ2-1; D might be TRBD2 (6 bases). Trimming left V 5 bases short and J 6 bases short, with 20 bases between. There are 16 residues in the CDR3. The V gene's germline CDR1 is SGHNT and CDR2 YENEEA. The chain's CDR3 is CASSKLDGGTGNEQFF. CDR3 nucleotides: TGTGCCAGCAGCAAACTCGATGGGGGGACGGGCAATGAGCAGTTCTTC. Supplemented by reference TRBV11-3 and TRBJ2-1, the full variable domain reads EAGVVQSPRYKIIEKKQPVAFWCNPISGHNTLYWYLQNLGQGPELLIRYENEEAVDDSQLPKDRFSAERLKGVDSTLKIQPAELGDSAVYLCASSKLDGGTGNEQFFGPGTRLTVL.

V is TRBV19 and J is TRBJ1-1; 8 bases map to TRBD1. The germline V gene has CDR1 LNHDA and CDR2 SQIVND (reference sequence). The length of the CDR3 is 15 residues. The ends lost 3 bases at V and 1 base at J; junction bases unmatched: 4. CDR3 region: CASSMLQGGNTEAFF. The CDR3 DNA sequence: TGTGCCAGTAGTATGCTACAGGGGGGGAACACTGAAGCTTTCTTT.

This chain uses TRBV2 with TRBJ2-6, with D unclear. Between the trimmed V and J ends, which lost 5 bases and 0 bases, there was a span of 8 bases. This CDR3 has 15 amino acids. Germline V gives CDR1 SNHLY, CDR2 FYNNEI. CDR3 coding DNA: TGTGCCAGCAGTTCCCGGTCCTCTGGGGCCAACGTCCTGACTTTC. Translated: CASSSRSSGANVLTF.

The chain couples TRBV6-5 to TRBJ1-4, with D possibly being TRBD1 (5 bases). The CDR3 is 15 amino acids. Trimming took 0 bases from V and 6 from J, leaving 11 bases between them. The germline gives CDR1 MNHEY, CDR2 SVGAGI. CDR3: CASSYSGTADEKLFF. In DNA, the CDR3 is TGTGCCAGCAGTTACTCAGGGACTGCGGATGAAAAACTGTTTTTT.

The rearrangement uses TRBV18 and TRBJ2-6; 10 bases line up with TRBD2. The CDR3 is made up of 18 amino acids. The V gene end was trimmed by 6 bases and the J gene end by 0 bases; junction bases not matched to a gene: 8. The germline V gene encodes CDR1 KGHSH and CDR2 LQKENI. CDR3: CASSKLAGAPSGANVLTF. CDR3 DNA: TGTGCCAGCTCGAAGCTAGCGGGGGCCCCCTCTGGGGCCAACGTCCTGACTTTC.

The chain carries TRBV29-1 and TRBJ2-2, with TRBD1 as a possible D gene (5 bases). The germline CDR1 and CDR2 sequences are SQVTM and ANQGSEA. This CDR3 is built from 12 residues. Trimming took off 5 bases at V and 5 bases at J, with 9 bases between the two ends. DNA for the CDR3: TGCAGCGTTTACCCAGGGACCGGGGAGCTGTTTTTT. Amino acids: CSVYPGTGELFF.

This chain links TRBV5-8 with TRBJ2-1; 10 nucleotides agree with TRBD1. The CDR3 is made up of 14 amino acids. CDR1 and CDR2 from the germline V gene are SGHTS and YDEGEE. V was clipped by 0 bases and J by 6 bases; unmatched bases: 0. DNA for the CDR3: TGTGCCAGCAGCTTGGGACAGGGGGCCAATGAGCAGTTCTTC. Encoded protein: CASSLGQGANEQFF. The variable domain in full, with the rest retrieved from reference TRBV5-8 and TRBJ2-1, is EAGVTQSPTHLIKTRGQQATLRCSPISGHTSVYWYQQALGLGLQFLLWYDEGEERNRGNFPPRFSGRQFPNYSSELNVNALELEDSALYLCASSLGQGANEQFFGPGTRLTVL.

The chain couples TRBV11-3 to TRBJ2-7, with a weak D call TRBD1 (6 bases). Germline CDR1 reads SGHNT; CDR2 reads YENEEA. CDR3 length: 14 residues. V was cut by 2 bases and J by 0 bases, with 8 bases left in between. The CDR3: CASSLPRGSYEQYF. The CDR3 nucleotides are TGTGCCAGCAGCTTACCCAGGGGCTCCTACGAGCAGTACTTC.

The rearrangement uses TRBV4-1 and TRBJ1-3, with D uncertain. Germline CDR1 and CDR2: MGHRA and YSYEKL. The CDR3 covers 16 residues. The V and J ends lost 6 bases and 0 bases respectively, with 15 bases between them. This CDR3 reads CASSQRSADSGNTIYF. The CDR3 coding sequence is TGCGCCAGCAGTCAAAGATCGGCGGACTCTGGAAACACCATATATTTT.

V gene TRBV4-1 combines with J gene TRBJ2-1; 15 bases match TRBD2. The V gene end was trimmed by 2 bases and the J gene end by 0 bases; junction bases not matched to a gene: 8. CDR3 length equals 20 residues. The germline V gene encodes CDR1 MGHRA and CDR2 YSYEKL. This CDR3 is CASSQKSGLAGGSSYNEQFF. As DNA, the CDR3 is TGCGCCAGCAGCCAAAAATCCGGACTAGCGGGGGGGAGCTCCTACAATGAGCAGTTCTTC.

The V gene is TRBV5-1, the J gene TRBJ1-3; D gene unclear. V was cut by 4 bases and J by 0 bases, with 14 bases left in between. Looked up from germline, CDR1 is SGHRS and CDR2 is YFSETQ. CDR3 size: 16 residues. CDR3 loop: CASSEGAEYSGNTIYF. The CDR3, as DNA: TGCGCCAGCAGCGAGGGAGCGGAGTACTCTGGAAACACCATATATTTT. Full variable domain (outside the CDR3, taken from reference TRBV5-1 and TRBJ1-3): KAGVTQTPRYLIKTRGQQVTLSCSPISGHRSVSWYQQTPGQGLQFLFEYFSETQRNKGNFPGRFSGRQFSNSRSEMNVSTLELGDSALYLCASSEGAEYSGNTIYFGEGSWLTVV.

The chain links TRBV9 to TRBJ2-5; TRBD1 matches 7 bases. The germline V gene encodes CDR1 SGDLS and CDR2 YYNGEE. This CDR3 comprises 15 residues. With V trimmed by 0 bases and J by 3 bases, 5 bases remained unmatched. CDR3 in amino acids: CASSVARDSKETQYF. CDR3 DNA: TGTGCCAGCAGCGTAGCTAGGGACAGTAAAGAGACCCAGTACTTC.

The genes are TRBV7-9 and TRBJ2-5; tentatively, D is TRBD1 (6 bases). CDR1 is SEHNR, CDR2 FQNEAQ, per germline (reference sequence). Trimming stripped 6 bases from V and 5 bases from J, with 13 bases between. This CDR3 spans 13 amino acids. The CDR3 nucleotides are TGTGCCAGCAGATACAGGGCCGGGGAGACCCAGTACTTC. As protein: CASRYRAGETQYF.

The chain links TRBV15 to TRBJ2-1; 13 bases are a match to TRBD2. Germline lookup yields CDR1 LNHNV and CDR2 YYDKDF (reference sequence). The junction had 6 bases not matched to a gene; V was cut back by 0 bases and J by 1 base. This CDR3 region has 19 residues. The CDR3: CATSRERTSGSSSYNEQFF. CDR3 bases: TGTGCCACCAGCAGAGAGAGGACTAGCGGGAGTTCGTCCTACAATGAGCAGTTCTTC.

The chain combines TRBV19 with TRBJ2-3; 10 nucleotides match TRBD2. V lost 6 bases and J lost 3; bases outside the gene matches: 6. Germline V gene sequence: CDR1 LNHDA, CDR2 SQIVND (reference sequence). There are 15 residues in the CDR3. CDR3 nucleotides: TGTGCCAGTAGCGAAACTAGCGGGGTGACAGATACGCAGTATTTT. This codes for CASSETSGVTDTQYF.

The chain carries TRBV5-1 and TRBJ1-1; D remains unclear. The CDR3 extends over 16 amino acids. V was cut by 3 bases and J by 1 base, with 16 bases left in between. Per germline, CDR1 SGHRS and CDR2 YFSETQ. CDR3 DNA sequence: TGCGCCAGCAGCTCCTTGGTTTCTAGTACGAACACTGAAGCTTTCTTT. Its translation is CASSSLVSSTNTEAFF.